The rows below give T cell receptor beta chains drawn from one sample of a study of T cell responses to AZD1222 COVID-19 vaccine. Sequencing was performed with immunoSEQ multiplex PCR; in TCRdb, only in-frame clones are kept and a portion is missing. The table has roughly 75,000 clones, around 84% seen once. The material was peripheral blood, obtained on day 0 of AZD1222 vaccination. These receptors came from an adult in good health. CDR3s include the opening cysteine and the closing phenylalanine or tryptophan. D genes are given only for firm matches. For some rows the clone size is stated as once, few or many, or as a class when expanded; others skip it.

J gene: TRBJ1-1; V gene: TRBV27; D gene: -; clone size: -; CDR3 protein: CASSPWSGGEAFF; CDR3 DNA: TGTGCCAGCAGTCCGTGGAGCGGGGGCGAAGCTTTCTTT
J gene: TRBJ2-7; V gene: TRBV6-2/TRBV6-3; D gene: TRBD1; clone size: -; CDR3 protein: CASSPQGYEQYF; CDR3 DNA: TGTGCCAGCAGTCCACAGGGGTACGAGCAGTACTTC
J gene: TRBJ2-1; V gene: TRBV5-4; D gene: TRBD2; clone size: -; CDR3 protein: CASSRTSGGHEQFF; CDR3 DNA: TGTGCCAGCAGCCGGACTAGCGGGGGTCATGAGCAGTTCTTC
J gene: TRBJ2-7; V gene: TRBV7-2; D gene: -; clone size: -; CDR3 protein: CASSYTGGPFEQYF; CDR3 DNA: TGTGCCAGCAGCTACACCGGGGGGCCCTTCGAGCAGTACTTC
J gene: TRBJ2-1; V gene: TRBV10-3; D gene: -; clone size: -; CDR3 protein: CAISESTVGQFF; CDR3 DNA: TGTGCCATCAGTGAGTCCACGGTCGGGCAGTTCTTC
J gene: TRBJ2-3; V gene: TRBV7-9; D gene: -; clone size: -; CDR3 protein: CASSLDLGNADTQYF; CDR3 DNA: TGTGCCAGCAGCTTAGACCTAGGAAATGCAGATACGCAGTATTTT
J gene: TRBJ2-2; V gene: TRBV28; D gene: TRBD2; clone size: -; CDR3 protein: CASGGGNTGELFF; CDR3 DNA: TGTGCCAGCGGGGGGGGAAACACCGGGGAGCTGTTTTTT
J gene: TRBJ1-3; V gene: TRBV30; D gene: -; clone size: -; CDR3 protein: CAWSVGGNTIYF; CDR3 DNA: TGTGCCTGGAGTGTTGGGGGAAACACCATATATTTT
J gene: TRBJ2-7; V gene: TRBV6-2/TRBV6-3; D gene: -; clone size: -; CDR3 protein: CASRPTGSYEQYF; CDR3 DNA: TGTGCCAGCAGGCCTACAGGCTCCTACGAGCAGTACTTC
J gene: TRBJ1-1; V gene: TRBV28; D gene: -; clone size: -; CDR3 protein: CASKTGNTEAFF; CDR3 DNA: TGTGCCAGTAAGACAGGGAACACTGAAGCTTTCTTT
J gene: TRBJ2-6; V gene: TRBV6-5; D gene: -; clone size: few; CDR3 protein: CASSIDSSGANVLTF; CDR3 DNA: TGTGCCAGCTCTATTGACAGCTCTGGGGCCAACGTCCTGACTTTC
J gene: TRBJ2-7; V gene: TRBV9; D gene: -; clone size: -; CDR3 protein: CASSVGQYSYEQYF; CDR3 DNA: TGTGCCAGCAGCGTAGGGCAGTACTCCTACGAGCAGTACTTC
J gene: TRBJ1-3; V gene: TRBV19; D gene: -; clone size: -; CDR3 protein: CASSTLPGGSGNTIYF; CDR3 DNA: TGTGCCAGTAGTACCCTCCCGGGGGGCTCTGGAAACACCATATATTTT
J gene: TRBJ2-1; V gene: TRBV7-2; D gene: -; clone size: -; CDR3 protein: CASSSPGTYNEQFF; CDR3 DNA: TGTGCCAGCAGCTCCCCAGGGACCTACAATGAGCAGTTCTTC
J gene: TRBJ1-3; V gene: TRBV7-2; D gene: TRBD1; clone size: -; CDR3 protein: CASSTGQGFSGNTIYF; CDR3 DNA: TGTGCCAGCAGCACGGGACAGGGATTCTCTGGAAACACCATATATTTT
J gene: TRBJ1-1; V gene: TRBV7-8; D gene: -; clone size: -; CDR3 protein: CASSFPRGGNTEAFF; CDR3 DNA: TGTGCCAGCAGCTTTCCTAGGGGGGGGAACACTGAAGCTTTCTTT
J gene: TRBJ1-5; V gene: TRBV28; D gene: TRBD1; clone size: -; CDR3 protein: CASSQIHRGLQPQHF; CDR3 DNA: TGTGCCAGCAGCCAGATCCACAGGGGGCTCCAGCCCCAGCATTTT
J gene: TRBJ2-7; V gene: TRBV4-1; D gene: TRBD2; clone size: -; CDR3 protein: CASSQGGGLASYEQYF; CDR3 DNA: TGCGCCAGCAGCCAAGGCGGGGGACTAGCCTCCTACGAGCAGTACTTC
J gene: TRBJ1-6; V gene: TRBV27; D gene: -; clone size: -; CDR3 protein: CASLGSYNSPLHF; CDR3 DNA: TGTGCCAGCTTGGGCTCCTATAATTCACCCCTCCACTTT
J gene: TRBJ1-3; V gene: TRBV5-1; D gene: -; clone size: -; CDR3 protein: CASSLGPGGNTIYF; CDR3 DNA: TGCGCCAGCAGCTTGGGGCCAGGGGGAAACACCATATATTTT
J gene: TRBJ1-1; V gene: TRBV5-4; D gene: -; clone size: -; CDR3 protein: CASSLAGPGGTEAFF; CDR3 DNA: TGTGCCAGCAGCTTGGCTGGGCCGGGAGGGACTGAAGCTTTCTTT
J gene: TRBJ2-1; V gene: TRBV4-2; D gene: TRBD2; clone size: -; CDR3 protein: CASSQESSGGPDEQFF; CDR3 DNA: TGTGCCAGCAGCCAAGAATCAAGCGGGGGGCCGGATGAGCAGTTCTTC
J gene: TRBJ2-1; V gene: TRBV2; D gene: -; clone size: few; CDR3 protein: CASSVSPGSYNEQFF; CDR3 DNA: TGTGCCAGCAGTGTCAGCCCTGGATCCTACAATGAGCAGTTCTTC
J gene: TRBJ2-1; V gene: TRBV2; D gene: -; clone size: -; CDR3 protein: CASSRDSSYNEQFF; CDR3 DNA: TGTGCCAGCAGTCGCGACAGTTCCTACAATGAGCAGTTCTTC
J gene: TRBJ2-7; V gene: TRBV10-3; D gene: -; clone size: -; CDR3 protein: CAISTDPPDSSYEQYF; CDR3 DNA: TGTGCCATCAGTACCGACCCTCCGGACAGCTCCTACGAGCAGTACTTC
J gene: TRBJ1-6; V gene: TRBV28; D gene: -; clone size: once; CDR3 protein: CASTPAGGSPLHF; CDR3 DNA: TGTGCCAGCACCCCCGCCGGGGGCTCACCCCTCCACTTT
J gene: TRBJ1-4; V gene: TRBV5-1; D gene: -; clone size: -; CDR3 protein: CASRGSNEKLFF; CDR3 DNA: TGCGCCAGCAGGGGCTCTAATGAAAAACTGTTTTTT
J gene: TRBJ2-2; V gene: TRBV11-3; D gene: -; clone size: few; CDR3 protein: CASSLGGTSVPGELFF; CDR3 DNA: TGTGCCAGCAGCTTAGGAGGGACCTCCGTCCCCGGGGAGCTGTTTTTT
J gene: TRBJ2-2; V gene: TRBV30; D gene: TRBD2; clone size: -; CDR3 protein: CAWRPLGTTNTGELFF; CDR3 DNA: TGTGCCTGGAGGCCCCTCGGGACTACCAACACCGGGGAGCTGTTTTTT
J gene: TRBJ1-2; V gene: TRBV30; D gene: TRBD1; clone size: -; CDR3 protein: CAWKRGGHNYGYTF; CDR3 DNA: TGTGCCTGGAAGCGAGGGGGCCATAACTATGGCTACACCTTC
J gene: TRBJ1-2; V gene: TRBV19; D gene: -; clone size: once; CDR3 protein: CASSIDPGGGARGYTF; CDR3 DNA: TGTGCCAGTAGTATAGACCCCGGTGGCGGAGCGCGAGGCTACACCTTC
J gene: TRBJ1-2; V gene: TRBV11-2; D gene: -; clone size: -; CDR3 protein: CASSSDLNYGYTF; CDR3 DNA: TGTGCCAGCAGCTCGGACCTTAACTATGGCTACACCTTC
J gene: TRBJ2-5; V gene: TRBV11-1; D gene: -; clone size: many; CDR3 protein: CASSFGETQYF; CDR3 DNA: TGTGCCAGCAGCTTCGGGGAGACCCAGTACTTC
J gene: TRBJ1-3; V gene: TRBV7-8; D gene: TRBD1; clone size: -; CDR3 protein: CASSLGRGTAGNTIYF; CDR3 DNA: TGTGCCAGCAGCCTCGGAAGAGGGACAGCTGGAAACACCATATATTTT
J gene: TRBJ2-5; V gene: TRBV7-2; D gene: TRBD2; clone size: few; CDR3 protein: CASSLAVTISGGPQETQYF; CDR3 DNA: TGTGCCAGCAGCTTAGCGGTGACCATTAGCGGGGGGCCTCAAGAGACCCAGTACTTC
J gene: TRBJ2-2; V gene: TRBV5-1; D gene: TRBD2; clone size: -; CDR3 protein: CASSLAGLANSGELFF; CDR3 DNA: TGCGCCAGCAGCTTGGCGGGACTAGCGAATTCCGGGGAGCTGTTTTTT
J gene: TRBJ1-5; V gene: TRBV11-3; D gene: -; clone size: -; CDR3 protein: CASRLEGVGVQPQHF; CDR3 DNA: TGTGCCAGCAGACTCGAGGGAGTCGGGGTTCAGCCCCAGCATTTT
J gene: TRBJ1-2; V gene: TRBV28; D gene: TRBD1; clone size: -; CDR3 protein: CASNGQGLAYGYTF; CDR3 DNA: TGTGCCAGCAATGGACAGGGATTGGCCTATGGCTACACCTTC
J gene: TRBJ1-2; V gene: TRBV6-5; D gene: -; clone size: -; CDR3 protein: CASRPTVYGYTF; CDR3 DNA: TGTGCCAGCAGACCGACAGTATATGGCTACACCTTC
J gene: TRBJ1-2; V gene: TRBV12-3/TRBV12-4; D gene: -; clone size: once; CDR3 protein: CASSWTNYGYTF; CDR3 DNA: TGTGCCAGCAGTTGGACAAACTATGGCTACACCTTC
J gene: TRBJ2-3; V gene: TRBV7-8; D gene: -; clone size: -; CDR3 protein: CASSLVPLGFTDTQYF; CDR3 DNA: TGTGCCAGCAGCTTAGTCCCTCTGGGGTTCACAGATACGCAGTATTTT
J gene: TRBJ1-6; V gene: TRBV7-8; D gene: -; clone size: -; CDR3 protein: CASSLGDQVSPLHF; CDR3 DNA: TGTGCCAGCAGCTTAGGGGACCAGGTCTCACCCCTCCACTTT